This is a list of T cell receptor beta chains from one sample in a study of cytotoxic CD8 clonotypes in ibrutinib-treated CLL. Sequencing was performed with immunoSEQ multiplex PCR; in TCRdb, only in-frame clones are kept and a portion is missing. The repertoire has roughly 160,000 clones, more than 80% of them found once; the top ten carry roughly 4.5%. The sample here was PBMCs, taken after 24 months of ibrutinib treatment. Receptors originate from a human donor with chronic lymphocytic leukemia. Each CDR3 is given with its conserved first and last residue. D genes are given only for firm matches. Part of the rows lack a size; the others show once, few, many or a class for expanded clones.

CDR3 DNA | CDR3 protein | V gene | clone size | J gene | D gene
TGTGCCAGCAGCGCGCCGGGACAGGGGGCCCGGGAGCAGTACTTC | CASSAPGQGAREQYF | TRBV7-3 | . | TRBJ2-7 | TRBD1
TGTGCCAGCAGCTTATCGTGGGCCGAGCAGTTCTTC | CASSLSWAEQFF | TRBV11-2 | . | TRBJ2-1 | .
TGTGCCAGCAGCGTAGAACAGGGGACTAACTATGGCTACACCTTC | CASSVEQGTNYGYTF | TRBV9 | once | TRBJ1-2 | TRBD1
TGTGCCAGCAGCCCCGCACACGGGGGGGCGCTAGGGACTAATGAAAAACTGTTTTTT | CASSPAHGGALGTNEKLFF | TRBV7-2 | . | TRBJ1-4 | .
TGTGCCAGCTCAGCTAACAGGGGGCAGAACACTGAAGCTTTCTTT | CASSANRGQNTEAFF | TRBV18 | . | TRBJ1-1 | TRBD1
TGCGCCAGCAGCCAAGTGGCCGGACAGACCTACGAGCAGTACTTC | CASSQVAGQTYEQYF | TRBV4-1 | . | TRBJ2-7 | .
TGTGCCAGCAGTTACTCGATTCAGACCTCCTACGAGCAGTACTTC | CASSYSIQTSYEQYF | TRBV6-5 | . | TRBJ2-7 | .
TGTGCCAGCAGCGTCAGGGAAAGGACCTACAATGAGCAGTTCTTC | CASSVRERTYNEQFF | TRBV7-9 | . | TRBJ2-1 | .
TGTGCCAGCAGTGACATGGGGGGCGCGGGTCAGCCCCAGCATTTT | CASSDMGGAGQPQHF | TRBV6-1 | . | TRBJ1-5 | .
TGTGCCAGTAGTTCCACCCTGGGCAACTATGGCTACACCTTC | CASSSTLGNYGYTF | TRBV19 | . | TRBJ1-2 | .
TGTGCCAGCAGTTCCTTACGACTAGCGGGAGACGGCGAGCAGTACTTC | CASSSLRLAGDGEQYF | TRBV28 | . | TRBJ2-7 | TRBD2
TGCGCCAGCAGCTTGGAGACAGGGGGGAGTAGCAATCAGCCCCAGCATTTT | CASSLETGGSSNQPQHF | TRBV5-1 | . | TRBJ1-5 | TRBD1
TGTGCCAGCAGCGCCGCTTCCCCGGATCAGCCCCAGCATTTT | CASSAASPDQPQHF | TRBV21-1 | . | TRBJ1-5 | .
TGTGCCAGCAGCCAAGAGGGCGGAAGCACTGAAGCTTTCTTT | CASSQEGGSTEAFF | TRBV16 | . | TRBJ1-1 | .
TGTGCCAGCAGTACCCGGACAGGGGCCGAGCAGTACTTC | CASSTRTGAEQYF | TRBV6-6 | . | TRBJ2-7 | TRBD1
TGTGCCAGCAGTTACCAGGGAGTGAACACTGAAGCTTTCTTT | CASSYQGVNTEAFF | TRBV6-5 | once | TRBJ1-1 | .
TGCAGCGTTGAAGGGGGGGTAGGCTACACCTTC | CSVEGGVGYTF | TRBV29-1 | . | TRBJ1-2 | .
TGCGCCAGCGGGGAACAGGGGGCCTACGAGCAGTACTTC | CASGEQGAYEQYF | TRBV5-1 | . | TRBJ2-7 | TRBD1
TGTGCTAGCAGCTTAGGTAGGCAGTCCAACGAGCAGTACTTC | CASSLGRQSNEQYF | TRBV7-7 | . | TRBJ2-7 | .
TGTGCCAGCGTACCCAGGGGGCGTAGGACTGAAGCTTTCTTT | CASVPRGRRTEAFF | TRBV6-5 | . | TRBJ1-1 | TRBD1
TGTGCCAGCAGTAGACAGGTTAGTCAGCCCCAGCATTTT | CASSRQVSQPQHF | TRBV6-5 | . | TRBJ1-5 | .
TGTGCCAGCAGGACAGGGGCTTTGTACGAGCAGTACTTC | CASRTGALYEQYF | TRBV28 | . | TRBJ2-7 | TRBD1
TGTGCCTCGGGGGACAGAGGAGAGACCCAGTACTTC | CASGDRGETQYF | TRBV2 | . | TRBJ2-5 | .
TGTGCCTGGAGTGAGACCGGGACAGGACCGCTAAGCTCCTATAATTCACCCCTCCACTTT | CAWSETGTGPLSSYNSPLHF | TRBV30 | . | TRBJ1-6 | TRBD1
TGTGCCAGCAGCTTAGCCCCTAGCGTCAATGAGCAGTTCTTC | CASSLAPSVNEQFF | TRBV7-2 | . | TRBJ2-1 | .
TGTGCCAGCAGCTTGGCCGCACTGGCCGGCAGGCCGCAGTTCTTC | CASSLAALAGRPQFF | TRBV5-6 | . | TRBJ2-1 | .
TGTGCCAGCAGCATGGGACTAGCGGGAGGGCGGATGAGCACAGATACGCAGTATTTT | CASSMGLAGGRMSTDTQYF | TRBV5-4 | . | TRBJ2-3 | TRBD2
TGTGCCAGCAGCCGTTCTGGAAACACCATATATTTT | CASSRSGNTIYF | TRBV7-9 | . | TRBJ1-3 | .
TGTGCCAGTAGTTCCCCCGGGACAGGCATCTATAGCAATCAGCCCCAGCATTTT | CASSSPGTGIYSNQPQHF | TRBV19 | . | TRBJ1-5 | TRBD1
TGTGCCAGCACTTTTCAAGATGGGGATTGGACTAATGAAAAACTGTTTTTT | CASTFQDGDWTNEKLFF | TRBV28 | . | TRBJ1-4 | .
TGTGCCAGTAGTTTGGGACAGGGGTACGGCTACACCTTC | CASSLGQGYGYTF | TRBV19 | medium-sized | TRBJ1-2 | TRBD1
TGTGCCAGCAGTGAAGTCCCGGGAGGGGGGACCCAGTACTTC | CASSEVPGGGTQYF | TRBV6-4 | . | TRBJ2-5 | TRBD2
TGTGCCAGCAGCCAGGGGGGAGTAGGAAGAGAGACCCAGTACTTC | CASSQGGVGRETQYF | TRBV4-2 | . | TRBJ2-5 | .
TGTGCCTGGAGTCCTTTTTCCGGGGACTCAAGGGGAAAACTGTTTTTT | CAWSPFSGDSRGKLFF | TRBV30 | . | TRBJ1-4 | .
TGTGCCAGCAGTATTGACAGCTCATCTGGAAACACCATATATTTT | CASSIDSSSGNTIYF | TRBV28 | . | TRBJ1-3 | .
TGTGCCAGCAGCGTCGCGGGGGTAGGAGGCGAGCAGTACTTC | CASSVAGVGGEQYF | TRBV9 | . | TRBJ2-7 | TRBD2
TGTGCCTGGAGCGCCGGGACCTCTGGAAACACCATATATTTT | CAWSAGTSGNTIYF | TRBV30 | . | TRBJ1-3 | .
TGTGCCAGCAGTTTAAGGGAGAACACCGGGGAGCTGTTTTTT | CASSLRENTGELFF | TRBV28 | . | TRBJ2-2 | .
TGTGCCAGTAGCCGGGGGCCCTACGAGCAGTACTTC | CASSRGPYEQYF | TRBV11-2 | . | TRBJ2-7 | .
TGCGCCAGCAGCCCCGCGACCGAATGGAGCACAGATACGCAGTATTTT | CASSPATEWSTDTQYF | TRBV5-1 | . | TRBJ2-3 | .
TGTGCCAGCAGCTTAGGGCGGACTAGCGGGAGCCCCGGGGAGCTGTTTTTT | CASSLGRTSGSPGELFF | TRBV7-2 | . | TRBJ2-2 | TRBD2
TGTGCCAGCAGTTCCGGACAGGTTCTTAACTATGGCTACACCTTC | CASSSGQVLNYGYTF | TRBV28 | . | TRBJ1-2 | TRBD1
TGTGCCAGCAGCTTAACATTAGCGGGGGGGCAAGAGACCCAGTACTTC | CASSLTLAGGQETQYF | TRBV11-2 | . | TRBJ2-5 | TRBD2
TGCGCCAGCAGCCAAGACCCCACGGGTGGCTATGGCTACACCTTC | CASSQDPTGGYGYTF | TRBV4-3 | once | TRBJ1-2 | .
TGTGCCAGCAGGAAGAACAGGGGCCCCCAGGAAGCTTTCTTT | CASRKNRGPQEAFF | TRBV6-1 | once | TRBJ1-1 | TRBD1
TGTGCCAGCAGCGTAGGAACCACTCTTGGTGAGCAGTTCTTC | CASSVGTTLGEQFF | TRBV9 | . | TRBJ2-1 | .
TGTGCAAGTCTATTGGGCTCAGGGGAGCTGTTTTTT | CASLLGSGELFF | TRBV12-2 | . | TRBJ2-2 | .
TGTGCCAGCAGTGATTCCGGTGGAAACACCATATATTTT | CASSDSGGNTIYF | TRBV6-1 | . | TRBJ1-3 | .
TGTGCCAGCACCCAAAGGCCGGACCAAGAGACCCAGTACTTC | CASTQRPDQETQYF | TRBV6-5 | . | TRBJ2-5 | .
TGTGCCAGCAGGGACCGGCCGTGGGAGGGATATGGCTACACCTTC | CASRDRPWEGYGYTF | TRBV6-1 | . | TRBJ1-2 | .
TGTGCCAGCAGCTTAAGTACAGATACGCAGTATTTT | CASSLSTDTQYF | TRBV11-2 | . | TRBJ2-3 | .
TGTGCCAGCGGGTCTAGCGGGAGGGTCACAGATACGCAGTATTTT | CASGSSGRVTDTQYF | TRBV28 | . | TRBJ2-3 | TRBD2